The T cell receptor (beta chain) described here comes from a study of control samples from healthy donors and cancer patients. Profiled with immunoSEQ multiplex PCR; TCRdb holds only in-frame clones, not every one. Among 70,000 to 75,000 clones listed, 94% were seen once. The receptor was isolated from a woman in her 30s in good health. The sample comprised blood.

The CDR3 nucleotides are TGTGCCAGCAGTCCGGTCGGGGCCATTCAAGAGACCCAGTACTTC. Translating gives CASSPVGAIQETQYF. The gene calls are TRBV25-1 and TRBJ2-5, with D tentatively TRBD1 or TRBD2 (5 bases each). V was clipped by 5 bases and J by 2 bases, with 15 bases between them. The CDR3 has 15 amino acids. Germline V CDR1 and CDR2: MGHDK, SYGVNS.